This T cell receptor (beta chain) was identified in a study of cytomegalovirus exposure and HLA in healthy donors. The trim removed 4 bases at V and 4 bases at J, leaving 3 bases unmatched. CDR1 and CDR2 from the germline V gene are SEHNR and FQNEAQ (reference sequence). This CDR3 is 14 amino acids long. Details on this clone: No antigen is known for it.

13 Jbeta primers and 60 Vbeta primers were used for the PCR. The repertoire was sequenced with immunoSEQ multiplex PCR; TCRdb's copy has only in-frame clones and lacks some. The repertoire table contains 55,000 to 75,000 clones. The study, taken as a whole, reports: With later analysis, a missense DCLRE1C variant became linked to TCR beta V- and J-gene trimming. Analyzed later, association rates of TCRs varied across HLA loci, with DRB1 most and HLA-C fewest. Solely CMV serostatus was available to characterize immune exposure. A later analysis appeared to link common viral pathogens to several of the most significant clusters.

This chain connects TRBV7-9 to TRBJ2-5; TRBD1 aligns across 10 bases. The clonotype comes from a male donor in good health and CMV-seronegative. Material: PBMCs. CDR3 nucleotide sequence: TGTGCCAGCAGCTCGACAGGGGGCAGAGAGACCCAGTACTTC. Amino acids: CASSSTGGRETQYF.